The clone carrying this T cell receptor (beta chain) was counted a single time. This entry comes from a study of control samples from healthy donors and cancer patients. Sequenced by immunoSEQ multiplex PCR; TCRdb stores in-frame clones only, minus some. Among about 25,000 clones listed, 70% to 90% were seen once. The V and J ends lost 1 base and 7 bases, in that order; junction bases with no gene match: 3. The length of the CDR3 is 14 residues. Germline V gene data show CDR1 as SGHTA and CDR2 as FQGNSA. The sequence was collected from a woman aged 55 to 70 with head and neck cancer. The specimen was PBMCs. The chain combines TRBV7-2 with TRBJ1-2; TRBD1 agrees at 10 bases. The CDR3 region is CASSLGQGASGYTF. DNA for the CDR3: TGTGCCAGCAGCTTAGGACAGGGGGCTAGTGGCTACACCTTC. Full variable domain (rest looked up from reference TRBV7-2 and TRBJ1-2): GAGVSQSPSNKVTEKGKDVELRCDPISGHTALYWYRQSLGQGLEFLIYFQGNSAPDKSGLPSDRFSAERTGGSVSTLTIQRTQQEDSAVYLCASSLGQGASGYTFGSGTRLTVV.